Shown below are 26 T cell receptor beta chains from a single sample sequenced in a study of T cells in Graves' hyperthyroidism and ophthalmopathy. Amplified regions were TCR beta CDR3 sequences from RNA transcripts. A first-round RT-PCR of the TCR CDR3 used the HTBI primer set. Each CDR3 protein gets one entry after TCRdb re-called the multiplex PCR reads with MiXCR. The table records about 660,000 distinct CDR3 sequences, roughly 46% of them present only once. The sample was peripheral blood or thyroid tissue (not recorded which). The receptors shown here come from an adult man with Graves' disease, either hyperthyroidism or ophthalmopathy (not recorded which).

This clonotype appeared many times. The rearrangement uses TRBV2 and TRBJ2-2; D might be TRBD2 (5 bases). CDR3 size: 12 residues. Germline CDR1 is SNHLY and CDR2 is FYNNEI. The V end was cut by 5 bases, the J end by 7 bases, with 8 bases between. The CDR3 DNA follows: TGTGCCAGCAGTAGGGAGAGCGGGGAGCTGTTTTTT. Its protein product is CASSRESGELFF.

V is TRBV2 and J is TRBJ1-2; 12 bases line up with TRBD1. CDR1 and CDR2 from the germline V gene are SNHLY and FYNNEI. This CDR3 is built from 15 residues. The V gene end was trimmed by 2 bases and the J gene end by 7 bases; junction bases not matched to a gene: 5. The CDR3 spells CASSETGQGAGGYTF. CDR3 coding DNA: TGTGCCAGCAGTGAAACGGGACAGGGGGCGGGTGGCTACACCTTC.

The sample holds many counts of this clonotype. The chain joins TRBV15 to TRBJ1-1; TRBD1 might be the D (5 bases). This CDR3 has 14 amino acids. Trimming shortened V by 3 bases and J by 6 bases, and 14 bases separated the two germline ends. Germline V gene lookup returns CDR1 LNHNV and CDR2 YYDKDF (reference sequence). The CDR3 DNA is TGTGCCACCAGCAGCAGGGCGGGCAACGCTGAAGCTTTCTTT. Its protein product is CATSSRAGNAEAFF.

This clonotype was detected many times. The chain links TRBV7-8 to TRBJ2-7, with 9 bases matching TRBD1. The J segment lost 1 base and the V segment lost 2 bases, leaving 3 bases of the junction unmatched. CDR1 and CDR2 from the germline V gene are SGHVS and FQNEAQ. The CDR3 is made up of 15 amino acids. The CDR3 loop is CASSLYRGPSYEQYF. CDR3 coding DNA: TGTGCCAGCAGCTTATACAGGGGGCCGTCCTACGAGCAGTACTTC.

There are many counts of this clonotype. J is TRBJ1-4 and V is TRBV6-6; D uncertain. The CDR3 runs 13 residues. The V end lost 4 bases, the J end lost 0 bases, and 3 bases lay between the germline ends. CDR1 MNHNY and CDR2 SVGAGI come from the germline V gene (reference sequence). The CDR3 DNA reads TGTGCCAGCAGTTGGACAACTAATGAAAAACTGTTTTTT. It yields the protein CASSWTTNEKLFF.

This clonotype has only a few counts. The chain combines TRBV20-1 with TRBJ2-6; possible D gene TRBD2, 5 bases. This CDR3 has 16 residues. V lost 1 base and J lost 4, with 14 bases in between. Germline CDR1 DFQATT, CDR2 SNEGSKA (reference sequence). In DNA form, the CDR3 reads TGCAGTGCTAGAGTGGGGAGTATTGCCGGGGCCAACGTCCTGACTTTC. Translated: CSARVGSIAGANVLTF.

This clonotype was recorded at least ten times. V gene TRBV12-3 or TRBV12-4 combines with J gene TRBJ1-2, with D tentatively TRBD1 (5 bases). Trimming took 6 bases from V and 8 from J, leaving 13 bases between them. There are 12 residues in the CDR3. The CDR3 here is CASSPGGGGYTF. The CDR3 bases are TGTGCCAGCAGCCCCGGCGGGGGAGGCTACACCTTC.

At least ten counts were recorded for this clonotype. The rearrangement links TRBV25-1 to TRBJ1-2; no clear D. The germline CDR1 and CDR2 sequences are MGHDK and SYGVNS. The CDR3 extends over 17 amino acids. Trimming stripped 7 bases from V and 4 bases from J, with 25 bases between. CDR3 protein: CASTPGGPPTSPYGYTF. In nucleotides, the CDR3 is TGTGCCAGCACCCCTGGTGGGCCCCCGACATCCCCCTATGGCTACACCTTC.

This clonotype was observed a handful of times. The chain joins TRBV5-1 to TRBJ1-2; D remains unclear. The CDR3 totals 15 residues. CDR1 is SGHRS, CDR2 YFSETQ, per germline. V was cut by 0 bases and J by 8 bases, with 17 bases left in between. CDR3 residues: CASSLERGPSWGYTF. The CDR3 coding sequence is TGCGCCAGCAGCTTGGAACGCGGGCCCTCATGGGGCTACACCTTC.

This chain links TRBV6-1 with TRBJ1-4; perhaps TRBD1 as D (6 bases). Germline values: CDR1 MNHNS, CDR2 SASEGT. This CDR3 is 15 amino acids long. Trimming removed 10 bases at V and 5 bases at J, with 20 bases between. CDR3 sequence reads: CATHDLQGPNEKLFF. The CDR3, as DNA: TGTGCCACCCACGATCTACAGGGACCGAATGAAAAACTGTTTTTT.

This rearrangement joins TRBV29-1 to TRBJ2-7; the D gene could be TRBD1 or TRBD2 (6 bases each). Germline V gene lookup returns CDR1 SQVTM and CDR2 ANQGSEA. The CDR3 totals 14 residues. With 4 bases removed from V and 7 bases from J, the gap between germline ends came to 20 bases. The CDR3 is CSVGGAPGFKEQYF. CDR3 bases: TGCAGCGTTGGGGGGGCCCCCGGGTTCAAGGAGCAGTACTTC.

This clonotype has a count of ten or more. The chain joins TRBV7-8 to TRBJ1-6; TRBD1 matches at 7 bases. After removal of 5 bases from V and 9 bases from J, the junction contained 4 bases not matched to a gene. CDR1 and CDR2 (germline): SGHVS, FQNEAQ. The CDR3 has 13 residues. Written as DNA, the CDR3 is TGTGCCAGCAGCCACACAGGGGTTTCACCCCTCCACTTT. Its translation is CASSHTGVSPLHF.

This clonotype appeared once. This rearrangement joins TRBV2 to TRBJ2-5, with 13 bases fitting TRBD2. Trimming cost V 4 bases and J 4 bases; bases outside gene matches: 9. Germline values: CDR1 SNHLY, CDR2 FYNNEI. This CDR3 has 17 amino acids. This CDR3 reads CASSGLAGGTRLETQYF. CDR3 in DNA: TGTGCCAGCAGTGGACTAGCGGGAGGTACTAGGTTAGAGACCCAGTACTTC.

This clonotype was counted between two and nine times. This rearrangement joins TRBV19 to TRBJ1-5; no firm D call. V was trimmed by 1 base and J by 7 bases, leaving 14 bases between them. The CDR3 has 15 amino acids. The germline V gene encodes CDR1 LNHDA and CDR2 SQIVND (reference sequence). The chain's CDR3 is CASSIVTDRMQPQHF. The CDR3 DNA is TGTGCCAGTAGTATAGTTACCGACCGCATGCAGCCCCAGCATTTT.

The V call is TRBV7-9, the J call TRBJ2-5, with TRBD2 matching over 11 bases. The J call may not be correct, given that the DNA end is closer to TRBJ2-1. The CDR3 extends over 15 amino acids. Per germline, CDR1 SEHNR and CDR2 FQNEAQ (reference sequence). The DNA for the CDR3 is TGTGCCAGCAGCCTGACTAGCGGGGCTTACAATGAGCAGTTCTTC. Amino acids: CASSLTSGAYNEQFF.

DNA for the CDR3: TGTGCCAGCAGCCCAGGTCCTAGGGAAAAACTGTTTTTT. Protein product: CASSPGPREKLFF. The chain uses TRBV6-1 and TRBJ1-4; D gene ambiguous. CDR1 MNHNS and CDR2 SASEGT come from the germline V gene. CDR3 length: 13 amino acids. Trimming stripped 6 bases from V and 8 bases from J, with 13 bases between.

The genes are TRBV10-3 and TRBJ2-7; D not resolved. With 3 bases removed from V and 2 bases from J, the gap between germline ends came to 8 bases. The CDR3 length is 13 residues. Germline V CDR1 and CDR2: ENHRY, SYGVKD. The CDR3 spells CAISDSLTYEQYF. The CDR3 DNA reads TGTGCCATCAGTGACAGCCTTACCTACGAGCAGTACTTC.

This clonotype was seen repeatedly, ten times or more. The chain combines TRBV10-3 with TRBJ2-5, with TRBD1 matching over 8 bases. This CDR3 has 13 residues. Germline CDR1 ENHRY, CDR2 SYGVKD. The V gene end was trimmed by 10 bases and the J gene end by 3 bases; junction bases not matched to a gene: 7. This CDR3 reads CATGTGDKETQYF. The CDR3 region has the DNA TGTGCCACCGGGACAGGCGATAAAGAGACCCAGTACTTC.

This clonotype was found many times. V and J are TRBV19 and TRBJ1-5; D gene uncertain. Trimming pared 5 bases from V and 1 base from J, leaving 12 bases between. Germline CDR1 reads LNHDA; CDR2 reads SQIVND (reference sequence). The CDR3 sequence is 15 residues long. In DNA form, the CDR3 reads TGTGCCAGTAGTCCCTCAGGTTACAGCAATCAGCCCCAGCATTTT. It yields the protein CASSPSGYSNQPQHF. Supplemented by reference TRBV19 and TRBJ1-5, the full variable domain reads DGGITQSPKYLFRKEGQNVTLSCEQNLNHDAMYWYRQDPGQGLRLIYYSQIVNDFQKGDIAEGYSVSREKKESFPLTVTSAQKNPTAFYLCASSPSGYSNQPQHFGDGTRLSIL.

J is TRBJ1-3 and V is TRBV9; D is unresolved. V gave up 0 bases and J gave up 4 bases, with 8 bases separating them. The CDR3 totals 14 residues. In germline, CDR1 is SGDLS, CDR2 YYNGEE. DNA for the CDR3: TGTGCCAGCAGCGTAGGGGTCGGAGGAAACACCATATATTTT. Protein product: CASSVGVGGNTIYF.

As regards this clonotype: No conserved phenylalanine or tryptophan ends this CDR3, so it is likely a read error. It is unclear where the CDR3 begins or ends on the DNA, so no DNA is shown, and the CDR3 is as TCRdb lists it. This chain links TRBV6-1 with TRBJ1-1; TRBD1 was called by the table and not checked on the DNA. The length of the CDR3 is 9 amino acids, counting both ends. Germline V gives CDR1 MNHNS, CDR2 SASEGT. CDR3 in amino acids: CASSPGQGT.

The chain joins TRBV20-1 to TRBJ1-1; no clear D. The V gene's germline CDR1 is DFQATT and CDR2 SNEGSKA (reference sequence). The CDR3 is 10 residues long. The V gene lost 5 bases and the J gene lost 4 bases, with 5 bases spanning the gap. The CDR3, as DNA: TGCAGTGCTGGGAGCACTGAAGCTTTCTTT. Amino acid sequence: CSAGSTEAFF.

The V call is TRBV29-1, the J call TRBJ1-6; D gene unclear. Germline values: CDR1 SQVTM, CDR2 ANQGSEA. V lost 6 bases, J lost 7 bases, and 16 bases lay in between. The CDR3 is 14 residues long. This CDR3 reads CSVGVRRRNSPLHF. The CDR3 nucleotides read TGCAGCGTCGGTGTACGACGGAGGAATTCACCCCTCCACTTT.

The CDR3 protein is CASSLAPGTPFRTNEKLFF. DNA of the CDR3: TGTGCCAGCAGCTTAGCTCCCGGGACGCCGTTTCGAACTAATGAAAAACTGTTTTTT. The chain recombines TRBV7-2 with TRBJ1-4, with D perhaps matching TRBD1 (5 bases). Trimming left V 0 bases short and J 1 base short, with 18 bases between. CDR1 is SGHTA, CDR2 FQGNSA, per germline. This CDR3 has 19 amino acids.

About this clonotype itself: A much larger clone lies one base from this, so it may be a read error. The chain has TRBV29-1 and TRBJ2-2, with TRBD2 matching over 10 bases. V was pared by 3 bases and J by 3 bases, with 7 bases of the junction left unmatched. The V gene's germline CDR1 is SQVTM and CDR2 ANQGSEA. The CDR3 length is 16 residues. The CDR3 DNA reads TGCAGCGTTGAGGAGGATAGCGGGAGGTACACCGGGGAGCTGTTTTTT. Its protein product is CSVEEDSGRYTGELFF.

This clonotype was observed at least ten times. The rearrangement links TRBV10-3 to TRBJ2-5, with D unclear. Germline V gene data show CDR1 as ENHRY and CDR2 as SYGVKD. The CDR3 has 16 amino acids. The V and J ends lost 0 bases and 5 bases respectively, with 16 bases between them. The CDR3 here is CAISESSTGWVETQYF. CDR3 sequence (DNA): TGTGCCATCAGTGAGTCGAGTACTGGCTGGGTGGAGACCCAGTACTTC.